The source of this T cell receptor beta chain is a study of response to subunit inactivated influenza vaccine. TCRdb itself ran the RT-PCR reads through MiXCR, one entry per CDR3 protein. The sample records about 530,000 distinct CDR3 sequences, 10% to 15% being singletons. Note on this clonotype: Its antigen remains unknown.

Broader study findings: The authors suggested that few new T cells are recruited per seasonal influenza vaccination.

V trimming: 0 bases; J trimming: 5 bases; junction bases outside the gene matches: 1. The CDR3 extends over 15 amino acids. The V gene's germline CDR1 is SGHTA and CDR2 FQGNSA. This TCR was recovered from a man aged 45-60 years who received an inactivated influenza vaccine. The sequenced sample was PBMCs from blood, obtained on the day of vaccination. J is TRBJ2-3 and V is TRBV7-2, with 11 bases identical to TRBD2. CDR3 bases: TGTGCCAGCAGCTTAGCGGGGACTAGCGGAGATACGCAGTATTTT. Amino acids: CASSLAGTSGDTQYF.